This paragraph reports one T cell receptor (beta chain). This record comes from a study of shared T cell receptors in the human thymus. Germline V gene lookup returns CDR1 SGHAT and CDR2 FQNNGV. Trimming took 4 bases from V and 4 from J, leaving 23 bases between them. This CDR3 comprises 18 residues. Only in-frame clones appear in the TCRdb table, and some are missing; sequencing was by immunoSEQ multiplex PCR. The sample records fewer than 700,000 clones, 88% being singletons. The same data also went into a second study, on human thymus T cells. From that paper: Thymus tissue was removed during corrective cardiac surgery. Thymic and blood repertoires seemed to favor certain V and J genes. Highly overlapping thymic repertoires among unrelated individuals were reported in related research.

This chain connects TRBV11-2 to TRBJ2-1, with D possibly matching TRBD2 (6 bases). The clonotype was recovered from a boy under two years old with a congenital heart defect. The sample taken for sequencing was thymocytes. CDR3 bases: TGTGCCAGCAGCTCTGCCAATCATCGGCGGGAAGGGTACAATGAGCAGTTCTTC. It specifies CASSSANHRREGYNEQFF. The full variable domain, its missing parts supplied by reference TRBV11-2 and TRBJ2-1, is EAGVAQSPRYKIIEKRQSVAFWCNPISGHATLYWYQQILGQGPKLLIQFQNNGVVDDSQLPKDRFSAERLKGVDSTLKIQPAKLEDSAVYLCASSSANHRREGYNEQFFGPGTRLTVL.